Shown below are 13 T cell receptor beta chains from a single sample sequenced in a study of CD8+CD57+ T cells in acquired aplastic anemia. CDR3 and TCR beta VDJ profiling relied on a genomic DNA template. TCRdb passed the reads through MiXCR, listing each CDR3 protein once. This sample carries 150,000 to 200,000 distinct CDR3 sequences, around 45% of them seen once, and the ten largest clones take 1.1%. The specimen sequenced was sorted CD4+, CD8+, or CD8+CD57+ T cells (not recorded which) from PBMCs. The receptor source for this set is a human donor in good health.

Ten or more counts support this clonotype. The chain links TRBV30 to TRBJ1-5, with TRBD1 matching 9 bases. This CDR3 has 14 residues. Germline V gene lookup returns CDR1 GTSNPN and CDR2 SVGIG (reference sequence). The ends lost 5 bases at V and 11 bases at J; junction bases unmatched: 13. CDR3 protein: CAWASGTGNNAQHF. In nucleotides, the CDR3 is TGTGCCTGGGCGAGCGGGACAGGGAATAATGCCCAGCATTTT.

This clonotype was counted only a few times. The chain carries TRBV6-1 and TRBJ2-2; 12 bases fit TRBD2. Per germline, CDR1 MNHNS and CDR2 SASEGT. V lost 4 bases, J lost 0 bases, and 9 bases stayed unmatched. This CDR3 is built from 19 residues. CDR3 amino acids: CASSVRLAGELTNTGELFF. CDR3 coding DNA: TGTGCCAGCAGTGTTCGACTAGCGGGAGAATTGACGAACACCGGGGAGCTGTTTTTT.

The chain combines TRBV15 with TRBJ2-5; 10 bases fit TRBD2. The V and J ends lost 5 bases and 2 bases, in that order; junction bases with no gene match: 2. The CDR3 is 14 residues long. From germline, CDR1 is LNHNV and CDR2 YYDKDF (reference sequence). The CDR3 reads CATSVTSGQETQYF. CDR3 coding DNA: TGTGCCACCAGCGTGACTAGCGGGCAAGAGACCCAGTACTTC.

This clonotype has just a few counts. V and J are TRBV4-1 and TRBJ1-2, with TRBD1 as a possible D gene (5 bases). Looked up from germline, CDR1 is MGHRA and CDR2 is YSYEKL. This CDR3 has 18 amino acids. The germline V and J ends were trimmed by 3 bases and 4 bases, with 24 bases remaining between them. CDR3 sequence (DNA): TGCGCCAGCAGCCATATTCTCGCGTCGCGGGGTCAGGGCTATGGCTACACCTTC. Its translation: CASSHILASRGQGYGYTF.

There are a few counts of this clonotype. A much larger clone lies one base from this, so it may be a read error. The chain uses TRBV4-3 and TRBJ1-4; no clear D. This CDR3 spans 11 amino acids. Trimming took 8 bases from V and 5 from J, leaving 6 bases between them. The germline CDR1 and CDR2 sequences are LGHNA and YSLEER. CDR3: CASGHNEKLFF. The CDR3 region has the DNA TGCGCCAGCGGTCACAATGAAAAACTGTTTTTT.

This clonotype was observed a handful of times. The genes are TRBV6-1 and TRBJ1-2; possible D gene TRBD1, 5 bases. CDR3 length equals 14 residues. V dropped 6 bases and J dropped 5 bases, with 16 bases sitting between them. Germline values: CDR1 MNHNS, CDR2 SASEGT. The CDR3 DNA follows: TGTGCCAGCAGCGCCAGGGCTGAGGGTTATGGCTACACCTTC. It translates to CASSARAEGYGYTF.

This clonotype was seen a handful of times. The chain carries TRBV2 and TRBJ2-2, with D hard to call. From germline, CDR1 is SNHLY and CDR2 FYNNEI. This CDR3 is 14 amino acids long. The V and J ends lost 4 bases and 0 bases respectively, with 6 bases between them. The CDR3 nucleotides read TGTGCCAGCAGTGTCCAGGCGAACACCGGGGAGCTGTTTTTT. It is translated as CASSVQANTGELFF.

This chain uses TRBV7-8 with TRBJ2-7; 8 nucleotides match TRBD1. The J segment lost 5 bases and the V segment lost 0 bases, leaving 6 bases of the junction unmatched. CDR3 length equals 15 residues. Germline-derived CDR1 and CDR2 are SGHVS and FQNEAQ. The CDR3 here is CASSLAIQGAHEQYV. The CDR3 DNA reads TGTGCCAGCAGCTTAGCTATCCAGGGGGCCCACGAGCAGTACGTC.

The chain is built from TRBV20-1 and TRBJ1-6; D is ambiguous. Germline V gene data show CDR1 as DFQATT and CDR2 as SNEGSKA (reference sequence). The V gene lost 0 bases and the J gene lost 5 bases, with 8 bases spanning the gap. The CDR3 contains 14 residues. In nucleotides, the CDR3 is TGCAGTGCTAGAGAGGACGGTAATAATTCACCCCTCCACTTT. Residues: CSAREDGNNSPLHF.

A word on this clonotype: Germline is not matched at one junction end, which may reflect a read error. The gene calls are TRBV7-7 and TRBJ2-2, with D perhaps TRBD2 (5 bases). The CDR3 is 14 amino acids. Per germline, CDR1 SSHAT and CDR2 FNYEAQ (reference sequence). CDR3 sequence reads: CASSSVRGTGELFF. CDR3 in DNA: TGTGCTAGCAGCTCGGTCCGGGGCACCGGGGAGCTGTTTTTT.

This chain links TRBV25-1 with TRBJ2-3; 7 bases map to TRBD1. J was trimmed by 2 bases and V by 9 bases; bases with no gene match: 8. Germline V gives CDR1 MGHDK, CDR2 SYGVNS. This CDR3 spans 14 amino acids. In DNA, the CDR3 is TGTGCCAGTACCCGGGACAGAGACACAGATACGCAGTATTTT. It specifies CASTRDRDTDTQYF. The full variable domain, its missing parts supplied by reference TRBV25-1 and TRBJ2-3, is EADIYQTPRYLVIGTGKKITLECSQTMGHDKMYWYQQDPGMELHLIHYSYGVNSTEKGDLSSESTVSRIRTEHFPLTLESARPSHTSQYLCASTRDRDTDTQYFGPGTRLTVL.

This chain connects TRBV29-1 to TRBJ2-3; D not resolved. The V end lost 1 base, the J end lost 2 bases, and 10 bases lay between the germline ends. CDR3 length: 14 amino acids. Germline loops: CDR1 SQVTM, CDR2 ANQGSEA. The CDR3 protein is CSVEGLTNTDTQYF. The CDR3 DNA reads TGCAGCGTTGAAGGGTTGACAAACACAGATACGCAGTATTTT.

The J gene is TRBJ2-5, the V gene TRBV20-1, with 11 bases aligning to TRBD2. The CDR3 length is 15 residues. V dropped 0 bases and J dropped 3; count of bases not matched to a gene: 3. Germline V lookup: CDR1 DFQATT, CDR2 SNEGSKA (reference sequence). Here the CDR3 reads CSARDLSGGEETQYF. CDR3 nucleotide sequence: TGCAGTGCTAGAGATCTTAGCGGGGGGGAAGAGACCCAGTACTTC.